This T cell receptor beta chain was identified in a study of T cells in Graves' hyperthyroidism and ophthalmopathy. In the study overall: Peripheral blood samples were taken at initial diagnosis, prior to any treatment.

Whole-study results and caveats: Most thyroid clonotypes that were expanded above 0.001 also turned up in blood.

Amplification of TCR beta CDR3 regions was performed using RNA transcripts as template. The TCR CDR3 was amplified in a first-round RT-PCR using the HTBI primer set. One entry per CDR3 protein, called by TCRdb with MiXCR from the multiplex PCR reads. The data show 300,000 to 400,000 distinct CDR3 sequences, about 20% seen once. The CDR3 runs 15 residues. CDR1 MGHRA and CDR2 YSYEKL come from the germline V gene. The ends were cut back, 1 base at V and 0 bases at J, with 9 bases in the middle. Using 10 ml of fresh peripheral blood, PBMCs were prepared. This clonotype has a count of ten or more. What it binds is not known.

This clonotype was obtained from a woman in her fifties or sixties with Graves' hyperthyroidism. The chain uses TRBV4-1 and TRBJ1-1; D is undetermined. Material: blood. The chain's CDR3 is CASSQGDTMNTEAFF. CDR3 sequence (DNA): TGCGCCAGCAGCCAAGGCGACACAATGAACACTGAAGCTTTCTTT.